In its sample, the clone carrying this T cell receptor (beta chain) was seen many times. The data were taken from a study of CD8+CD57+ T cells in acquired aplastic anemia. The CDR3 has 16 residues. From germline, CDR1 is SGHTA and CDR2 FQGNSA. V gave up 2 bases and J gave up 2 bases, with 14 bases separating them. Genomic DNA templated the TCR beta VDJ and CDR3 profiling. TCRdb passed the reads through MiXCR, listing each CDR3 protein once. The sample consists of 250,000 or so distinct CDR3 sequences, more than 40% of them appearing once. Individuals selected for sequencing had exhibited CD8+CD57+ cell expansion on flow cytometry.

Specimen: sorted CD4+, CD8+, or CD8+CD57+ T cells (not recorded which) from PBMCs. The sequence derives from a human donor with aplastic anemia. The J gene is TRBJ2-3, the V gene TRBV7-2; TRBD2 is a possible D gene (6 bases). The CDR3 DNA reads TGTGCCAGCAGCTTAAGTCTAGCGATGTCCACAGATACGCAGTATTTT. Protein product: CASSLSLAMSTDTQYF.